The entry below describes one TCR beta chain. CDR3 size: 15 residues. Germline CDR1 reads SGHTA; CDR2 reads FQGNSA. V dropped 5 bases and J dropped 3 bases, with 17 bases sitting between them. The sample originates from a study of CD8+ T cells in alopecia areata. Once RNA had been extracted, it was reverse transcribed into cDNA to act as the sequencing template. The assay was immunoSEQ multiplex PCR, and TCRdb's table has in-frame clones only and misses some. The table records more than 95,000 clones, 41% of them present only once. Sorted out of PBMCs were CD4+ T cells and CD8+ T cells. The source of this sequence is a human donor with alopecia areata. Material for sequencing was CD4+ T cells sorted from blood. This sequence joins TRBV7-2 and TRBJ2-7; D might be TRBD2 (5 bases). The CDR3, as DNA: TGTGCCAGCAGCGACCCTGGACTCCCACACTACGAGCAGTACTTC. Translation gives CASSDPGLPHYEQYF. The full variable domain, rest sourced from reference TRBV7-2 and TRBJ2-7, is GAGVSQSPSNKVTEKGKDVELRCDPISGHTALYWYRQSLGQGLEFLIYFQGNSAPDKSGLPSDRFSAERTGGSVSTLTIQRTQQEDSAVYLCASSDPGLPHYEQYFGPGTRLTVT.